Each of the 5 T cell receptor beta chains below was sequenced from the same sample in a study of T cells in tuberculosis (dated by TCRdb to the late 2010s). Library generation was performed with the immunoSEQ multiplex PCR assay. Imported from immuneACCESS, the table was reduced by TCRdb to in-frame sequences with V and J called. These copies leave out some clones; in studies compared against another copy, an unresolved V gene accounts for under half, and the cause of the remainder is not known. Across this sample there are about 36,000 clones, with roughly 93% seen only once. Around 7% of the sample is held by the ten biggest clonotypes. Sequences were obtained from PBMCs. The receptor set was obtained from a donor aged 10-30 years with latent tuberculosis or without tuberculosis infection.

The chain joins TRBV9 to TRBJ2-2; 7 nucleotides agree with TRBD1. This CDR3 has 16 amino acids. The V segment lost 0 bases and the J segment 1 base; nucleotides outside the gene matches: 3. Germline CDR1 reads SGDLS; CDR2 reads YYNGEE. CDR3 sequence: CASSVGRGQNTGELFF. The CDR3 DNA reads TGTGCCAGCAGCGTAGGAAGGGGGCAGAACACCGGGGAGCTGTTTTTT.

The table lists this clone with a few counts. This rearrangement joins TRBV30 to TRBJ1-5; D unresolved. The V and J ends lost 1 base and 6 bases respectively, with 13 bases between them. CDR3 length equals 14 residues. CDR1 and CDR2 (germline): GTSNPN, SVGIG (reference sequence). The CDR3 reads CAWSDGQRGQPQHF. For the CDR3, the DNA is TGTGCCTGGAGTGATGGGCAACGGGGTCAGCCCCAGCATTTT. Together with reference TRBV30 and TRBJ1-5, the CDR3 gives the full variable domain: SQTIHQWPATLVQPVGSPLSLECTVEGTSNPNLYWYRQAAGRGLQLLFYSVGIGQISSEVPQNLSASRPQDRQFILSSKKLLLSDSGFYLCAWSDGQRGQPQHFGDGTRLSIL.

The V call is TRBV6-1, the J call TRBJ1-5; 8 positions agree with TRBD1. Trimming at V came to 7 bases and at J to 6 bases, leaving 5 bases not matched to a gene. The length of the CDR3 is 13 residues. Germline V gene lookup returns CDR1 MNHNS and CDR2 SASEGT. CDR3 DNA: TGTGCCAGCAAGGGGACAGGCCCTCAGCCCCAGCATTTT. Translating it yields CASKGTGPQPQHF.

The chain links TRBV6-5 to TRBJ1-5; unclear D gene. The CDR3 is 13 amino acids. The V gene's germline CDR1 is MNHEY and CDR2 SVGAGI. With 2 bases removed from V and 6 bases from J, the gap between germline ends came to 8 bases. The DNA for the CDR3 is TGTGCCAGCAGTTACGGGCAGGCTCAGCCCCAGCATTTT. It is translated as CASSYGQAQPQHF.

This clone was seen only once. The chain carries TRBV4-3 and TRBJ2-1; TRBD2 aligns across 7 bases. From germline, CDR1 is LGHNA and CDR2 YSLEER. Trimming cost V 5 bases and J 5 bases; bases outside gene matches: 12. This CDR3 spans 16 amino acids. The CDR3 DNA reads as TGCGCCAGCAGCAGATACACCTCCGGGACTAACAATGAGCAGTTCTTC. It codes for CASSRYTSGTNNEQFF.